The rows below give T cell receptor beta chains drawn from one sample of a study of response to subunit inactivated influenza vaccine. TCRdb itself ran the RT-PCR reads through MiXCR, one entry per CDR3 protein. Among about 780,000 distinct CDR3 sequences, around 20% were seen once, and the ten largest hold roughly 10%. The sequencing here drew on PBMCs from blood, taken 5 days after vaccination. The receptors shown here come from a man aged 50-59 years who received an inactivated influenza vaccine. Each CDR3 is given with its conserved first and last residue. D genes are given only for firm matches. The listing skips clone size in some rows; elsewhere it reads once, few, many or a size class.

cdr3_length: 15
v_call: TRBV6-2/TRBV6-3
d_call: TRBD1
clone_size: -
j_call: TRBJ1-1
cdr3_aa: CASSSGTGWNTEAFF

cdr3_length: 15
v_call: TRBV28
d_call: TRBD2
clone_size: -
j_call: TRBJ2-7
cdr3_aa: CASSFIAGGPYEQYF

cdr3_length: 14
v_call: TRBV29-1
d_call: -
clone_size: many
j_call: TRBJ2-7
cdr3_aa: CSVRSSGRGYEQYF

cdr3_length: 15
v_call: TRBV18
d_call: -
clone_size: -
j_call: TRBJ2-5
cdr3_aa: CASSEGAWEQETQYF

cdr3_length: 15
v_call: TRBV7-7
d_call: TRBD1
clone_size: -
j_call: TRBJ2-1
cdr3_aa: CASSLEMGQGVEQFF

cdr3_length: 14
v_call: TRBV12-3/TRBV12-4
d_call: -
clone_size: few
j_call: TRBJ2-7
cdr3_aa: CASSLTVVVYEQYF

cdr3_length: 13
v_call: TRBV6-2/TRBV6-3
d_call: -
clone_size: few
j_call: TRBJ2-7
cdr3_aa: CASIRDGTYEQYF

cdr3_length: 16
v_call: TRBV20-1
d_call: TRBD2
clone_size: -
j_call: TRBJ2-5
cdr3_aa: CSATPTSGRFQETQYF

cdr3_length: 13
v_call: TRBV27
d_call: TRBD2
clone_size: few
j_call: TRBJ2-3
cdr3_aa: CASRREGTDTQYF

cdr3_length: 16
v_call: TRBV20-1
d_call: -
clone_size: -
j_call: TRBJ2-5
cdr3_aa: CSARDPRWGNQETQYF

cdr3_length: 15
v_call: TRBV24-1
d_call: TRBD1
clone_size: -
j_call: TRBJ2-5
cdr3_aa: CATSGPGTGKETQYF

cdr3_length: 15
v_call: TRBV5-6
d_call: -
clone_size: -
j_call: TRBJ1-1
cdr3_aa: CASSTYNPGWTEAFF

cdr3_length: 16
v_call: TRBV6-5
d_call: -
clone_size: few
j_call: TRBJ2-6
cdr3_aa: CASSYGLNSGANVLTF

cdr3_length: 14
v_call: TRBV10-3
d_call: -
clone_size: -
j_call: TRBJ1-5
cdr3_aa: CAISAGGADQPQHF

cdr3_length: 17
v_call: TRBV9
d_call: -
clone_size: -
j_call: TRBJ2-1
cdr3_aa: CASSVDRFSAPYNEQFF

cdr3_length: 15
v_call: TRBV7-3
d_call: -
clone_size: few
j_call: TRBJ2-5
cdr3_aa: CASSLRLGDQETQYF

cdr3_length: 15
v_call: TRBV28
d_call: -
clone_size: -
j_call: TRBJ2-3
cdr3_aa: CASSSSGTTTDTQYF

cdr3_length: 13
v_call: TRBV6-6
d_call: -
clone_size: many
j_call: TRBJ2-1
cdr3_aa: CASSLDRINEQFF

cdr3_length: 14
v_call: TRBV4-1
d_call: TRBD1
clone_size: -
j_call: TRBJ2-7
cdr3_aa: CASSQERGLYEQYF

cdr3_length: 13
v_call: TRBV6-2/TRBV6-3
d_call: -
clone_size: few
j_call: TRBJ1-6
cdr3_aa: CASSYLGGSPLHF

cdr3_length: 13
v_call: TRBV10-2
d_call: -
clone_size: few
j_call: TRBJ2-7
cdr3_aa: CASRIRATYEQYF

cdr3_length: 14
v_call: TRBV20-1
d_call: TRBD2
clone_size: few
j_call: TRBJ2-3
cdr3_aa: CSARQGLKTDTQYF

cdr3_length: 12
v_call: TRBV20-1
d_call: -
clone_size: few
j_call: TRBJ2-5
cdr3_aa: CSARVRGETQYF

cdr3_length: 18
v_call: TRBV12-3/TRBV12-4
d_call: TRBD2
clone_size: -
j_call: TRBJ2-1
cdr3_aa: CASSLLPGTSGRYNEQFF

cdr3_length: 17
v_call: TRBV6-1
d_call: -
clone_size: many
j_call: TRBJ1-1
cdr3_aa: CASSEGTVFRRSVEAFF

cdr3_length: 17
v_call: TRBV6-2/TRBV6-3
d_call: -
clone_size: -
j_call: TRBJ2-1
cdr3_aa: CASSYLGAGVSYNEQFF

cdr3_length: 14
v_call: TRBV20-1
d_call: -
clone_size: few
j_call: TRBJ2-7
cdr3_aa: CSARSGNGVSEQYF

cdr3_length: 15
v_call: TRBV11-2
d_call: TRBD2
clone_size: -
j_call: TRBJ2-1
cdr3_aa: CASSLGSGSHNEQFF

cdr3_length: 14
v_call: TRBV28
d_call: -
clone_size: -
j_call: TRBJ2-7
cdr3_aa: CASLHGGSGYEQYF

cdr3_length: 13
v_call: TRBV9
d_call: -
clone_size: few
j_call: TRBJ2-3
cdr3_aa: CASSVNPHNTQYF

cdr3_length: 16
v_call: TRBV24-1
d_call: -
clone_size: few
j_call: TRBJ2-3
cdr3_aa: CATSDRDIRVADTQYF

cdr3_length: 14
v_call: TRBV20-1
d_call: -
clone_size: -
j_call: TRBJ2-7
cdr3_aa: CSATRGIRDNEQYF

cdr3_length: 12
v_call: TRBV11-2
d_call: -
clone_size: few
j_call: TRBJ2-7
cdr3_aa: CASSPALYEQYF

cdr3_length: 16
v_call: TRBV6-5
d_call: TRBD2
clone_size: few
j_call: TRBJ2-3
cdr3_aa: CASSYSNPGGTDTQYF

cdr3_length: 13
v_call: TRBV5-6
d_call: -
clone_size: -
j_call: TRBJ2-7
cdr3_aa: CASSAYRGGEQYF

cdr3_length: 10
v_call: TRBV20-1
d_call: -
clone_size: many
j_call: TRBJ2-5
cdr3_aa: CSASLETQYF

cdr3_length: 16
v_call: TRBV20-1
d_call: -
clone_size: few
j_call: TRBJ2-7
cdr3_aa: CSARPPTGVLSYEQYF

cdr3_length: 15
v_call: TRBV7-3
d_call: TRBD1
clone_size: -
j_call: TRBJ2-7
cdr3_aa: CASSLEGQGNNEQYF

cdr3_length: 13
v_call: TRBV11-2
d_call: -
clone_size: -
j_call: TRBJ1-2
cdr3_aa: CASSFTDNYGYTF

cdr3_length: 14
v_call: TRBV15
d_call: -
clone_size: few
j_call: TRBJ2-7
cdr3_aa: CATEGGRMGYEQYF

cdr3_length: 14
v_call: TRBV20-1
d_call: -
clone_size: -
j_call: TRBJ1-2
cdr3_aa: CSACGGGENYGYTF

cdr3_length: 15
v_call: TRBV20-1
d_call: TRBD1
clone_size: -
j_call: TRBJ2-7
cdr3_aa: CSAKPAGQGNYEQYF

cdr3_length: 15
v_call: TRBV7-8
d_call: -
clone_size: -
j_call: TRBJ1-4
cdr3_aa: CASSLVRRANEKLFF

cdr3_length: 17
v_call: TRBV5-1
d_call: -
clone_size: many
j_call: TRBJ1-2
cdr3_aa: CASSLYAGAAINYGYTF

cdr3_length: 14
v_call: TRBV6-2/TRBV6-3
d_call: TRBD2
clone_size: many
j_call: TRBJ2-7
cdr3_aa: CASSFPGGNYEQYF

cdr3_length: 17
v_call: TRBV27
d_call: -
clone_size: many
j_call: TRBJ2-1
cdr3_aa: CASSPIALGVVFNEQFF

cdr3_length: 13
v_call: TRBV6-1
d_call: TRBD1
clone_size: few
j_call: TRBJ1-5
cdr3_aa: CASEQGGNQPQHF

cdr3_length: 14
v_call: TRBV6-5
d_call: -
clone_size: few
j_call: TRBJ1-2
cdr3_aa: CASSSGQLTYGYTF

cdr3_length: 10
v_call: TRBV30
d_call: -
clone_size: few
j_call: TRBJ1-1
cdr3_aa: CAWDRPTAKF

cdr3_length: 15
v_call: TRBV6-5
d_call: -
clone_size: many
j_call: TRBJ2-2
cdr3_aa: CASSYLWQDTGELFF

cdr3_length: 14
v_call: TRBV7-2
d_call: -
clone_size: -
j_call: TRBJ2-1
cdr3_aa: CASSLGRRLDEQFF

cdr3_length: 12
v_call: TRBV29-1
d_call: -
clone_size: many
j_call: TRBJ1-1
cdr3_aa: CSAGTGGIEAFF

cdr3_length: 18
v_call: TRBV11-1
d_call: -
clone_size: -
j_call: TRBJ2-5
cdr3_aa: CASSLVPGGGHPGETQYF

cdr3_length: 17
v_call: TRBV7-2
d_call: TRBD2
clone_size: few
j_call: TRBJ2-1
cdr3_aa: CASSLGGAIAGLNEQFF

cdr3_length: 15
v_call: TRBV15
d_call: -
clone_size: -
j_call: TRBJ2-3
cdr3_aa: CATSRGRPNTDTQYF

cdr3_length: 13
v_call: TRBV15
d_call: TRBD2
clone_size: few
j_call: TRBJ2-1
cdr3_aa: CATSGGLAGEQFF

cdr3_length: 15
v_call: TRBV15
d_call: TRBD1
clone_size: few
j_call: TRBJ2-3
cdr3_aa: CATSREAGGSDTQYF

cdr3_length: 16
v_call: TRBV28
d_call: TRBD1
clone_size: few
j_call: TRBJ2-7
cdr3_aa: CASRPPPGQGTYEQYF

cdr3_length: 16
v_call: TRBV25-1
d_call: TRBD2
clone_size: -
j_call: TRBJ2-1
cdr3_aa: CASGTSRRSSYNEQFF

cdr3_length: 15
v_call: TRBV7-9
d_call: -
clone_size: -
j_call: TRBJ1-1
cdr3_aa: CASSSSRGLNTEAFF